This T cell receptor beta chain is from a study of CD8 T cells in Susac syndrome. The germline V gene encodes CDR1 LNHDA and CDR2 SQIVND (reference sequence). This CDR3 spans 13 amino acids. V shed 4 bases, J shed 6 bases, and the junction held 3 bases outside the gene matches. cDNA came from about 0.46 to 1 ug RNA primed by random hexamers. The method of amplification for TCR beta CDR3 was immunoSEQ multiplex PCR, covering 54 Vbeta and 13 Jbeta. A single record per CDR3 protein comes from TCRdb applying MiXCR to the immunoSEQ multiplex PCR reads. Found here are 71,000 or so distinct CDR3 sequences, nearly 96% of them singletons; the top ten hold 0.11%. Sequencing of TCR beta drew on CD8+ and CD4+ T cells from blood. The multiple sclerosis control cohort comprised treatment-naive individuals presenting with stable or active relapsing-remitting disease. TEMRA cells underwent FACS enrichment and CD8+ and CD4+ T cells underwent negative isolation.

Sequencing was done on a sample of CD4+ T cells from PBMCs. The chain joins TRBV19 to TRBJ1-5, with 7 bases matching TRBD1. The receptor comes from a human donor with multiple sclerosis. CDR3 DNA: TGTGCCAGTAGTACACAGGGGCGTCAGCCCCAGCATTTT. Translating it yields CASSTQGRQPQHF.